This TCR beta chain was profiled in a study of OX40 agonist ivuxolimab in advanced cancers. Study-level results: Expanded clones tended on average to be more numerous among CD8+ T cells than CD4+.

Germline-derived CDR1 and CDR2 are MNHNY and SVGAGI (reference sequence). CDR3 length: 13 amino acids. Trimming took 4 bases from V and 0 from J, leaving 5 bases between them. Generated by immunoSEQ multiplex PCR, the TCRdb table keeps only in-frame clones and is missing some. The table records 55,000 to 80,000 clones, roughly 87% of them present only once. Regarding this clone: Antigen specificity is unknown.

Material: CD4+ or CD8+ T cells sorted from blood, obtained in a trial of the OX40 agonist ivuxolimab. The source is an adult with an advanced solid tumor such as melanoma, head and neck, liver or kidney cancer. This chain connects TRBV6-6 to TRBJ2-3; D is ambiguous. The CDR3 sequence: CASSSQSTDTQYF. The CDR3 DNA reads as TGTGCCAGCAGTTCGCAAAGCACAGATACGCAGTATTTT.